A single T cell receptor (beta chain) is shown here with its context. Trimming cost V 6 bases and J 2 bases; bases outside gene matches: 9. Germline values: CDR1 MDHEN, CDR2 SYDVKM. The CDR3 length is 17 residues. The data were obtained in a study of early T cells in non-severe SARS-CoV-2 infection. Using its own MiXCR run on the 5' RACE reads, TCRdb lists one record per CDR3 protein. The sample has tens of thousands of distinct CDR3 sequences; roughly an eighth are singletons. This receptor was obtained from an adult who was a healthcare worker with PCR-confirmed SARS-CoV-2 infection or an uninfected control (not recorded which). The V and J genes are TRBV28 and TRBJ2-5; 13 bases map to TRBD2. Source material: whole blood. CDR3: CASSTPPGLAGQETQYF. The CDR3 coding sequence is TGTGCCAGCAGCACACCCCCGGGACTAGCGGGACAAGAGACCCAGTACTTC.